This TCR beta chain was retrieved from a study of blood T cell repertoires in COVID-19. On this clone itself: The same CDR3 can be traced to other DNA sequences in this sample.

This CDR3 contains 15 residues. Trimming cost V 1 base and J 2 bases; bases outside gene matches: 0. Germline CDR1 SGHTA, CDR2 FQGNSA. TCRdb's table, derived via immunoSEQ multiplex PCR, lists solely in-frame clones and lacks some. The sample has around 210,000 clones, 85% to 90% seen once. The sequenced sample consisted of peripheral blood. The chain employs TRBV7-2 and TRBJ1-5, with TRBD1 identical over 9 bases. The origin of this receptor is a woman in her seventies with acute or convalescent COVID-19. DNA of the CDR3: TGTGCCAGCAGCTTAGGGGACAGGGGCAATCAGCCCCAGCATTTT. Residues: CASSLGDRGNQPQHF.